The entry below describes one T cell receptor (beta chain). The sample comes from a study of blood T cell repertoires in COVID-19. Trimming cost V 4 bases and J 9 bases; bases outside gene matches: 8. CDR1 KGHDR and CDR2 SFDVKD come from the germline V gene. This CDR3 has 14 amino acids. The method was immunoSEQ multiplex PCR; TCRdb's version includes in-frame clones alone and lacks a portion of them. The sample contains fewer than 300,000 clones, 88% of which appear only once. This TCR derives from a woman in her forties with acute COVID-19. V usage is TRBV24-1 and J usage is TRBJ1-2; 9 nucleotides align to TRBD1. Sequenced sample: PBMCs or T cells enriched from blood (not recorded which). The CDR3 nucleotides are TGTGCCACCAGTGAGGGGGGACAGGGTTATCGCTACACCTTC. Protein product: CATSEGGQGYRYTF.